A single sample is the source of the 21 T cell receptor beta chains below, sequenced in a study of blood T cells in healthy people across ages. A second PCR, run for about 7 to 11 cycles, used a sample-barcoded 5' primer plus a J-beta primer mix. One entry per CDR3 protein, called by TCRdb with MiXCR from the 5' RACE reads. The profile shows 1.5 million to 2 million distinct CDR3 sequences, 28% of them singletons. The source material was blood. These receptors all stem from a woman aged 25 to 39 in good health.

The table lists this clonotype with a few counts. One end of the junction fails to match germline, which may point to a read error. This chain links TRBV7-9 with TRBJ2-3; D is perhaps TRBD1 (6 bases). This CDR3 contains 14 residues. Germline V lookup: CDR1 SEHNR, CDR2 FQNEAQ (reference sequence). CDR3 amino acids: CAGSLQGLPDTQYF. The CDR3 bases are TGTGCCGGCAGCTTACAGGGCCTCCCAGATACGCAGTATTTT. Combining the CDR3 with reference TRBV7-9 and TRBJ2-3 gives the whole variable domain DTGVSQNPRHKITKRGQNVTFRCDPISEHNRLYWYRQTLGQGPEFLTYFQNEAQLEKSRLLSDRFSAERPKGSFSTLEIQRTEQGDSAMYLCAGSLQGLPDTQYFGPGTRLTVL.

The chain combines TRBV3-1 with TRBJ2-6; the match to TRBD1 covers 11 bases. CDR1 LGHDT and CDR2 YNNKEL come from the germline V gene (reference sequence). This CDR3 is 18 amino acids long. After removal of 4 bases from V and 4 bases from J, the junction contained 9 bases not matched to a gene. The CDR3 region is CASSPSGQGVTGANVLTF. The CDR3 DNA is TGTGCCAGCAGCCCCTCGGGACAGGGGGTAACAGGGGCCAACGTCCTGACTTTC.

This clonotype appeared many times. The genes are TRBV20-1 and TRBJ2-7; D possibly corresponds to TRBD1 (5 bases). V was shortened by 5 bases and J by 2 bases, with 16 bases between the two germline ends. This CDR3 has 14 residues. Germline CDR1 is DFQATT and CDR2 is SNEGSKA (reference sequence). The DNA of the CDR3 is TGCAGTGCTGTTGTAAGACAGTACCCCTACGAGCAGTACTTC. Protein: CSAVVRQYPYEQYF.

Remarks on this clonotype: A read error may be the cause here, since a much bigger clone is one base away. CDR3 coding DNA: TGCAGCGTTGGCGCTAACTATGGCAACACCTTC. It specifies CSVGANYGNTF. This sequence joins TRBV29-1 and TRBJ1-2; D is uncertain. The CDR3 has 11 amino acids. Germline CDR1 and CDR2: SQVTM and ANQGSEA.

The rearrangement uses TRBV7-2 and TRBJ2-3; D perhaps matches TRBD2 (5 bases). Germline assignment: CDR1 SGHTA and CDR2 FQGNSA. The CDR3 has 18 residues. Trimming removed 2 bases from V and 7 bases from J, with 25 bases in between. CDR3 DNA: TGTGCCAGCAGCTTATCCCGGATCGGACTCCTGGGAGTGCATACGCAGTATTTT. This sequence encodes CASSLSRIGLLGVHTQYF.

This clonotype showed up just a few times. V is TRBV4-1 and J is TRBJ2-7; D is unresolved. The CDR3 extends over 14 amino acids. Germline lookup yields CDR1 MGHRA and CDR2 YSYEKL. Trimming cost V 1 base and J 2 bases, with 9 bases left between them. The CDR3: CASSQAGRTYEQYF. The CDR3 nucleotides read TGCGCCAGCAGCCAAGCGGGCCGGACCTACGAGCAGTACTTC.

This clonotype was counted only a few times. This chain joins TRBV3-1 and TRBJ2-7; the match to TRBD2 covers 7 bases. With V trimmed by 3 bases and J by 5 bases, 7 bases remained unmatched. The CDR3 consists of 14 residues. Per the germline V gene, CDR1 is LGHDT and CDR2 is YNNKEL (reference sequence). CDR3 sequence (DNA): TGTGCCAGCAGCCAGCGCGGGAGAGTCCACGAGCAGTACTTC. It is translated as CASSQRGRVHEQYF.

This clonotype was detected a few times. The genes are TRBV6-5 and TRBJ1-2; D uncertain. Germline CDR1 and CDR2: MNHEY and SVGAGI. Trimming cost V 7 bases and J 4 bases, with 16 bases left between them. This CDR3 contains 14 residues. As DNA, the CDR3 is TGTGCCAGCACCGCAATCGGGCAGCTCTATGGCTACACCTTC. Translated, it gives CASTAIGQLYGYTF.

V gene TRBV27 combines with J gene TRBJ2-1, with D unclear. Per the germline V gene, CDR1 is MNHEY and CDR2 is SMNVEV (reference sequence). The V end was cut by 6 bases, the J end by 6 bases, with 15 bases between. CDR3 length equals 14 residues. The CDR3 nucleotides are TGTGCCAGCAGGGATCATCCGAGCAGCAATGAGCAGTTCTTC. Translating gives CASRDHPSSNEQFF.

The rearrangement joins TRBV12-3 or TRBV12-4 to TRBJ1-3; D ambiguous. There are 14 residues in the CDR3. Trimming shortened V by 6 bases and J by 2 bases, and 11 bases separated the two germline ends. CDR3 sequence: CASRDNSTGNTIYF. The CDR3 DNA follows: TGTGCCAGCAGAGATAACTCTACTGGAAACACCATATATTTT.

This clonotype was observed a few times. The chain has TRBV12-3 or TRBV12-4 and TRBJ1-5, with D hard to call. The CDR3 is 13 amino acids. Trimming left V 6 bases short and J 2 bases short, with 8 bases between. CDR3 region: CASRGGRNQPQHF. The CDR3 DNA sequence: TGTGCCAGCAGGGGCGGTCGCAATCAGCCCCAGCATTTT.

With regard to this clonotype: One end of the junction varies from germline; a read error may be responsible. The chain's CDR3 is CSARGLDRENTEAFF. The DNA for the CDR3 is TGCAGTGCTAGAGGCTTGGACAGGGAGAACACTGAGGCTTTCTTT. The chain carries TRBV20-1 and TRBJ1-1; TRBD1 matches 8 bases. The CDR3 extends over 15 amino acids. CDR1 is DFQATT and CDR2 is SNEGSKA in the germline V gene (reference sequence).

This clonotype was seen at least ten times. The V and J genes are TRBV6-6 and TRBJ2-7; 12 bases map to TRBD2. The CDR3 is 16 amino acids. V trimming: 4 bases; J trimming: 3 bases; junction bases outside the gene matches: 7. Per the germline V gene, CDR1 is MNHNY and CDR2 is SVGAGI (reference sequence). CDR3 DNA sequence: TGTGCCAGCAGTTCCCCCGGACTAGCGGGGCACTACGAGCAGTACTTC. Encoded protein: CASSSPGLAGHYEQYF.

This clonotype was found a few times. The chain has TRBV20-1 and TRBJ2-2; TRBD1 matches 7 bases. The V gene's germline CDR1 is DFQATT and CDR2 SNEGSKA (reference sequence). The J segment lost 9 bases and the V segment lost 4 bases, leaving 5 bases of the junction unmatched. The CDR3 sequence is 12 residues long. This CDR3 reads CSATLGGRELFF. CDR3 DNA sequence: TGCAGTGCTACCTTAGGGGGCCGGGAGCTGTTTTTT.

The chain uses TRBV20-1 and TRBJ2-6; 7 bases agree with TRBD2. Germline lookup yields CDR1 DFQATT and CDR2 SNEGSKA (reference sequence). This CDR3 contains 17 residues. The V and J ends lost 6 bases and 5 bases, in that order; junction bases with no gene match: 16. The CDR3 DNA sequence: TGCAGTGCAAAACCGGGACGGGGGGTATTCTGGGCCAACGTCCTGACTTTC. Its protein product is CSAKPGRGVFWANVLTF.

The rearrangement joins TRBV10-3 to TRBJ2-3, with D perhaps assigned TRBD1 or TRBD2 (5 bases each). The CDR3 loop spans 16 amino acids. Trimming pared 2 bases from V and 0 bases from J, leaving 12 bases between. Germline V lookup: CDR1 ENHRY, CDR2 SYGVKD. CDR3 nucleotide sequence: TGTGCCATCAGTGAGATGTCGAGGGGAAGCACAGATACGCAGTATTTT. This codes for CAISEMSRGSTDTQYF.

Worth noting for this clonotype: Given a much more abundant clone one base away, this may be a read error. The gene calls are TRBV5-1 and TRBJ2-5; D not certain. Germline-derived CDR1 and CDR2 are SGHRS and YFSETQ. The CDR3 is 15 residues long. The CDR3, as DNA: TGCGCCAGCAGCTTGGCCCTGGCGGACCAAGAGGCCCAGTACTTC. Translated: CASSLALADQEAQYF.

This clonotype appeared many times. The chain couples TRBV6-5 to TRBJ2-5, with D tentatively TRBD1 (6 bases). This CDR3 is built from 14 residues. Germline V gene sequence: CDR1 MNHEY, CDR2 SVGAGI. Trimming took off 5 bases at V and 6 bases at J, with 16 bases between the two ends. As DNA, the CDR3 is TGTGCCAGCAGTAGGGATACAGGGACCCAGACCCAGTACTTC. Protein: CASSRDTGTQTQYF.

This clonotype has a handful of counts. The CDR3 loop reads CASSKGFNEKLFF. CDR3 bases: TGTGCCAGCAGTAAGGGTTTTAATGAAAAACTGTTTTTT. V usage is TRBV6-6 and J usage is TRBJ1-4, with D unresolved. V was trimmed by 5 bases and J by 4 bases, leaving 8 bases between them. The CDR3 sequence is 13 residues long. Germline V lookup: CDR1 MNHNY, CDR2 SVGAGI (reference sequence).

The chain recombines TRBV20-1 with TRBJ2-1; 7 nucleotides agree with TRBD1. The germline V gene has CDR1 DFQATT and CDR2 SNEGSKA (reference sequence). The CDR3 sequence is 14 residues long. V lost 6 bases and J lost 6; bases outside the gene matches: 11. CDR3 sequence (DNA): TGCAGTGCGAGCCGGGACAGAACTCTCAATGAGCAGTTCTTC. Translated: CSASRDRTLNEQFF.

This chain uses TRBV2 with TRBJ2-1; a weak D match, TRBD2 (5 bases). Germline loops: CDR1 SNHLY, CDR2 FYNNEI. The V and J ends lost 3 bases and 5 bases respectively, with 11 bases between them. The CDR3 extends over 14 amino acids. The CDR3 here is CASSEAVGDNEQFF. The CDR3, as DNA: TGTGCCAGCAGTGAGGCGGTGGGAGACAATGAGCAGTTCTTC.